These 10 T cell receptor beta chains were sequenced from one sample in a study of T cells in tuberculosis. Using immunoSEQ multiplex PCR, the repertoire was profiled, and TCRdb retains in-frame clones only, with some absent. The profile shows about 20,000 clones, 75% to 90% of them singletons. Material for sequencing was PBMCs. These receptors were obtained from a donor aged 10-35 years with latent tuberculosis or without tuberculosis infection.

This chain links TRBV30 with TRBJ2-3, with a tentative D call TRBD1 (6 bases). Per germline, CDR1 GTSNPN and CDR2 SVGIG (reference sequence). The CDR3 totals 14 residues. V lost 6 bases, J lost 7 bases, and 20 bases lay in between. CDR3 sequence (DNA): TGTGCCTGCGCCGAAGGACAGCCCGGGAATACGCAGTATTTT. Protein product: CACAEGQPGNTQYF.

As DNA, the CDR3 is TGTGCCAGTTCAGCAGGGTGGTACACTGAAGCTTTCTTT. Its translation: CASSAGWYTEAFF. The rearrangement links TRBV19 to TRBJ1-1; D perhaps matches TRBD1 (5 bases). Deletions cut 8 bases from V and 3 bases from J, with 13 bases between. There are 13 residues in the CDR3. Germline V lookup: CDR1 LNHDA, CDR2 SQIVND (reference sequence).

This chain joins TRBV6-1 and TRBJ2-7; 13 nucleotides match TRBD2. V shed 3 bases, J shed 1 base, and the junction held 9 bases outside the gene matches. Germline values: CDR1 MNHNS, CDR2 SASEGT. The CDR3 runs 18 residues. The CDR3 nucleotides are TGTGCCAGCAGTGACGGCTTCGGACTAGCGGGGGCTTCCTACGAGCAGTACTTC. Encoded protein: CASSDGFGLAGASYEQYF.

This sequence joins TRBV5-1 and TRBJ2-3; TRBD2 matches at 10 bases. With V trimmed by 2 bases and J by 6 bases, 9 bases remained unmatched. The CDR3 sequence is 16 residues long. Germline values: CDR1 SGHRS, CDR2 YFSETQ. CDR3 sequence: CASSFPRAGGLDTQYF. DNA of the CDR3: TGCGCCAGCAGCTTTCCCAGAGCGGGGGGGCTTGATACGCAGTATTTT.

The V call is TRBV5-1, the J call TRBJ1-3, with unresolved D. V gave up 0 bases and J gave up 1 base, with 8 bases separating them. The CDR3 is 15 residues long. CDR1 is SGHRS, CDR2 YFSETQ, per germline. The CDR3 sequence: CASSLGVESGNTIYF. The CDR3 DNA sequence: TGCGCCAGCAGCTTGGGAGTAGAGTCTGGAAACACCATATATTTT. Variable domain in full (rest from reference TRBV5-1 and TRBJ1-3): KAGVTQTPRYLIKTRGQQVTLSCSPISGHRSVSWYQQTPGQGLQFLFEYFSETQRNKGNFPGRFSGRQFSNSRSEMNVSTLELGDSALYLCASSLGVESGNTIYFGEGSWLTVV.

The chain uses TRBV6-6 and TRBJ2-4; 9 nucleotides align to TRBD1. Germline CDR1 and CDR2: MNHNY and SVGAGI (reference sequence). CDR3 length equals 14 residues. The ends lost 0 bases at V and 7 bases at J; junction bases unmatched: 1. CDR3 region: CASSYSTGGNIQYF. The CDR3 region has the DNA TGTGCCAGCAGTTACTCGACAGGGGGGAACATTCAGTACTTC.

In its sample, this clone was seen once. The conserved phenylalanine or tryptophan normally closing the CDR3 is absent here, so this likely arose from a read error. The chain is built from TRBV27 and TRBJ2-7, with 9 positions matching TRBD2. The germline V gene encodes CDR1 MNHEY and CDR2 SMNVEV (reference sequence). The CDR3 extends over 14 amino acids. The CDR3 sequence: CASRTSGVVYDQYI. The CDR3 nucleotides read TGTGCCAGCAGGACTAGCGGTGTGGTCTACGATCAGTACATC.

J is TRBJ1-4 and V is TRBV4-1, with a weak D call TRBD1 (5 bases). The V end lost 5 bases, the J end lost 8 bases, and 12 bases lay between the germline ends. Germline V gene lookup returns CDR1 MGHRA and CDR2 YSYEKL. The CDR3 loop spans 13 amino acids. The CDR3 sequence is CASSMQGWEKLFF. Here the CDR3 DNA reads TGCGCCAGCAGCATGCAGGGTTGGGAAAAACTGTTTTTT.

The chain links TRBV2 to TRBJ2-5; a possible D gene is TRBD1 (6 bases). V was shortened by 5 bases and J by 1 base, with 11 bases between the two germline ends. CDR1 is SNHLY and CDR2 is FYNNEI in the germline V gene. CDR3 length: 14 amino acids. CDR3 in amino acids: CASSLQGFQETQYF. CDR3 DNA sequence: TGTGCCAGCAGTTTACAGGGCTTCCAAGAGACCCAGTACTTC.

The chain joins TRBV2 to TRBJ2-1, with 9 bases identical to TRBD1. Trimming removed 7 bases from V and 8 bases from J; junction bases left unmatched: 6. The V gene's germline CDR1 is SNHLY and CDR2 FYNNEI. The CDR3 has 13 amino acids. The CDR3 reads CASNQDRGHEQFF. For the CDR3, the DNA is TGTGCCAGCAATCAGGACAGGGGCCATGAGCAGTTCTTC.